The next 30 T cell receptor beta chains were all read from a single sample in a study of breast tumors, draining lymph nodes, adjacent tissues (dated by TCRdb to the mid-2010s). Lymph node samples were obtained from the axillary draining lymph nodes of breast cancer patients. Library creation used multiplex PCR. Data came from an Illumina HiSeq 2000. The raw public reads went through TCRdb reprocessing: fastp at Q25, MiXCR clone calling, in-frame beta chains kept. Every CDR3 protein is listed once, alongside the most common genes and DNA of its rows. Across this sample there are more than 80,000 distinct CDR3 sequences, with around 30% seen only once. The ten top clones hold approximately 5% of the sample. Sample: axillary lymph node tissue. The receptors shown here come from a female donor with breast cancer. Some clones in this sample may be carry-over from other donors' samples.

This clonotype has a handful of counts. A read error may explain this, as a much larger clone is one base away. This chain joins TRBV6-6 and TRBJ2-7; D unclear. Germline V gene lookup returns CDR1 MNHNY and CDR2 SVGAGI (reference sequence). Trimming stripped 5 bases from V and 5 bases from J, with 10 bases between. CDR3 size: 12 residues. The CDR3 DNA follows: TGTGCCAGCAGTCACCAAGGGAACGAGCAGTACTTC. This encodes CASSHQGNEQYF.

Concerning this clonotype: A read error may produce the germline difference seen at one junction end. The chain couples TRBV11-2 to TRBJ1-2, with a possible D match to TRBD1 (6 bases). This CDR3 is built from 14 residues. CDR1 and CDR2 (germline): SGHAT, FQNNGV. CDR3 sequence (DNA): TGTGCCAGCAGCCCGAACGGGACTAGCGGACAGCCGTACTTC. Translated: CASSPNGTSGQPYF.

This clonotype was seen many times. It may be a read error: a sequence one base away is much more abundant. The rearrangement links TRBV20-1 to TRBJ2-1, with 7 bases identical to TRBD1. With 4 bases clipped from V and 9 bases from J, the junction kept 12 bases outside the gene matches. From germline, CDR1 is DFQATT and CDR2 SNEGSKA (reference sequence). This CDR3 region has 14 residues. The CDR3 is CSATGTASDTEQFF. DNA of the CDR3: TGCAGTGCTACCGGGACAGCGTCCGACACTGAGCAGTTCTTC.

This clonotype came up many times. The chain recombines TRBV5-1 with TRBJ2-1; TRBD2 aligns across 8 bases. The ends lost 1 base at V and 0 bases at J; junction bases unmatched: 9. The germline gives CDR1 SGHRS, CDR2 YFSETQ. The CDR3 has 18 amino acids. This CDR3 is CASSLLAAGGYSYNEQFF. For the CDR3, the DNA is TGCGCCAGCAGCTTGCTCGCGGCGGGAGGTTACTCCTACAATGAGCAGTTCTTC.

This clonotype was seen many times. This sequence joins TRBV7-2 and TRBJ2-7, with TRBD2 matching over 8 bases. J was trimmed by 6 bases and V by 4 bases; bases with no gene match: 2. Per germline, CDR1 SGHTA and CDR2 FQGNSA. This CDR3 has 12 amino acids. CDR3 nucleotides: TGTGCCAGCAGCTCGGGGGGGCCCGAGCAGTACTTC. Its protein product is CASSSGGPEQYF.

This clonotype has ten or more counts. J is TRBJ2-1 and V is TRBV10-3; possibly TRBD1 or TRBD2 for D (5 bases each). The V end lost 6 bases, the J end lost 4 bases, and 25 bases lay between the germline ends. Germline V lookup: CDR1 ENHRY, CDR2 SYGVKD. The CDR3 runs to 18 residues. The CDR3 region is CAIREFGGQGTLYNEQFF. The CDR3 DNA reads TGTGCCATCAGAGAATTCGGAGGCCAAGGGACGCTTTACAATGAGCAGTTCTTC.

There are many counts of this clonotype. The chain combines TRBV19 with TRBJ2-2; 7 nucleotides match TRBD2. Germline CDR1 LNHDA, CDR2 SQIVND (reference sequence). The CDR3 sequence is 15 residues long. V shed 7 bases and J 2 bases; nucleotides not matched to a gene: 7. CDR3 residues: CASIGLAANTGELFF. The CDR3 nucleotides are TGTGCCAGTATCGGGCTAGCGGCCAACACCGGGGAGCTGTTTTTT.

This clonotype was detected many times. The gene calls are TRBV5-6 and TRBJ2-1; the D is unclear. V lost 2 bases and J lost 3, with 12 bases in between. Per germline, CDR1 SGHDT and CDR2 YYEEEE. The CDR3 consists of 15 residues. Written as DNA, the CDR3 is TGTGCCAGCAGCTTACCCCCAAGCGTCTACAATGAGCAGTTCTTC. It translates to CASSLPPSVYNEQFF.

This clonotype has at least ten counts. This chain links TRBV4-1 with TRBJ2-3; D is undetermined. Germline V gene lookup returns CDR1 MGHRA and CDR2 YSYEKL. The CDR3 extends over 14 amino acids. Trimming cost V 4 bases and J 3 bases, with 11 bases left between them. The CDR3 sequence is CASSPLETTDTQYF. As DNA, the CDR3 is TGCGCCAGCAGCCCCCTGGAGACAACAGATACGCAGTATTTT.

This clonotype came up many times. The genes are TRBV6-5 and TRBJ2-3, with 9 bases fitting TRBD1. The CDR3 totals 17 residues. Germline CDR1 and CDR2: MNHEY and SVGAGI. Unmatched junction bases numbered 11, after V lost 2 bases and J lost 5 bases. The CDR3 nucleotides read TGTGCCAGCAGTTACGGTACCGGACAGGGGCTGGGAGATACGCAGTATTTT. Translating gives CASSYGTGQGLGDTQYF.

The rearrangement uses TRBV7-3 and TRBJ2-1, with 8 bases matching TRBD1. V was clipped by 2 bases and J by 8 bases; unmatched bases: 8. CDR3 length: 15 residues. The V gene's germline CDR1 is SGHTA and CDR2 FQGTGA. Here the CDR3 DNA reads TGTGCCAGCAGCTTAGCCGGACAGGGTGGGTATGAGCAGTTCTTC. It yields the protein CASSLAGQGGYEQFF. Drawing the rest from reference TRBV7-3 and TRBJ2-1, the complete variable domain is GAGVSQTPSNKVTEKGKYVELRCDPISGHTALYWYRQSLGQGPEFLIYFQGTGAADDSGLPNDRFFAVRPEGSVSTLKIQRTERGDSAVYLCASSLAGQGGYEQFFGPGTRLTVL.

In this sample, this clonotype turned up many times. The gene calls are TRBV12-3 or TRBV12-4 and TRBJ2-3; a possible D gene is TRBD1 (5 bases). The CDR3 loop spans 15 amino acids. The V and J ends lost 3 bases and 0 bases respectively, with 10 bases between them. CDR3 amino acids: CASSLGQASTDTQYF. Written as DNA, the CDR3 is TGTGCCAGCAGTTTGGGGCAGGCTAGCACAGATACGCAGTATTTT.

This clonotype was detected many times. This rearrangement joins TRBV2 to TRBJ2-1, with D possibly being TRBD1 or TRBD2 (5 bases each). Per germline, CDR1 SNHLY and CDR2 FYNNEI. The CDR3 is made up of 13 amino acids. V lost 9 bases to trimming and J lost 4 bases, with 13 bases between them. The CDR3 DNA reads TGTGCCAGGGGACGCGGTCGGTACAATGAGCAGTTCTTC. It yields the protein CARGRGRYNEQFF. Drawing the rest from reference TRBV2 and TRBJ2-1, the complete variable domain is EPEVTQTPSHQVTQMGQEVILRCVPISNHLYFYWYRQILGQKVEFLVSFYNNEISEKSEIFDDQFSVERPDGSNFTLKIRSTKLEDSAMYFCARGRGRYNEQFFGPGTRLTVL.

There are many counts of this clonotype. The chain carries TRBV5-1 and TRBJ1-6, with 7 bases lining up with TRBD1. The germline gives CDR1 SGHRS, CDR2 YFSETQ. CDR3 length: 15 residues. V trimming: 3 bases; J trimming: 7 bases; junction bases outside the gene matches: 7. The CDR3 loop reads CASSSATGANSPLHF. Here the CDR3 DNA reads TGCGCCAGCAGCTCAGCTACAGGGGCCAATTCACCCCTCCACTTT.

This clonotype has at least ten counts. This chain links TRBV5-1 with TRBJ2-7; a weak D match, TRBD1 (5 bases). The CDR3 has 12 residues. Germline V gene lookup returns CDR1 SGHRS and CDR2 YFSETQ. Trimming removed 5 bases at V and 4 bases at J, with 10 bases between. The CDR3 spells CASRGEGYEQYF. The DNA for the CDR3 is TGCGCCAGCAGAGGGGAAGGGTACGAGCAGTACTTC. The full variable domain, with the rest looked up from reference TRBV5-1 and TRBJ2-7, is KAGVTQTPRYLIKTRGQQVTLSCSPISGHRSVSWYQQTPGQGLQFLFEYFSETQRNKGNFPGRFSGRQFSNSRSEMNVSTLELGDSALYLCASRGEGYEQYFGPGTRLTVT.

This clonotype has ten or more counts. This chain links TRBV6-6 with TRBJ2-1, with TRBD2 as a possible D gene (7 bases). This CDR3 has 15 amino acids. V was cut by 2 bases and J by 4 bases, with 12 bases left in between. Germline-derived CDR1 and CDR2 are MNHNY and SVGAGI (reference sequence). The CDR3 coding sequence is TGTGCCAGCAGTTACGTGGGGGGGGCTTACAATGAGCAGTTCTTC. Translated, it gives CASSYVGGAYNEQFF.

This clonotype was seen repeatedly, ten times or more. The J gene is TRBJ1-4, the V gene TRBV12-3 or TRBV12-4; D is possibly TRBD1 (6 bases). Trimming cost V 6 bases and J 4 bases, with 12 bases left between them. CDR3 length: 14 residues. The CDR3, as DNA: TGTGCCAGCAGGGGGGGACACGGTAATGAAAAACTGTTTTTT. It specifies CASRGGHGNEKLFF.

Turning to this clonotype: At one end, the junction sequence differs from germline, possibly due to a read error. V is TRBV11-3 and J is TRBJ2-2; TRBD2 agrees at 13 bases. The germline gives CDR1 SGHNT, CDR2 YENEEA. CDR3 size: 15 residues. This CDR3 reads CASRTSGGAAGELLF. The CDR3 DNA reads TGTGCCAGCAGAACTAGCGGGGGGGCCGCCGGGGAGCTGCTTTTT.

This clonotype showed up many times. This chain connects TRBV6-1 to TRBJ2-7; TRBD1 or TRBD2 may be the D gene (5 bases each). Per germline, CDR1 MNHNS and CDR2 SASEGT. V was trimmed by 5 bases and J by 3 bases, leaving 14 bases between them. There are 14 residues in the CDR3. The CDR3 DNA sequence: TGTGCCAGCAGTCCTCCGGGACGGAGCTACGAGCAGTACTTC. Translated, it gives CASSPPGRSYEQYF.

There are many counts of this clonotype. V gene TRBV27 combines with J gene TRBJ1-5, with 7 bases matching TRBD1. The CDR3 is 14 amino acids. J gave up 6 bases and V 5 bases, and 7 bases lay outside the gene matches. Germline CDR1 is MNHEY and CDR2 is SMNVEV (reference sequence). This CDR3 reads CASSLRQGGQPQHF. CDR3 sequence (DNA): TGTGCCAGCAGTCTAAGACAGGGTGGTCAGCCCCAGCATTTT.

This clonotype appeared a single time. This sequence may be a read error, since a much larger clone differs from it by one base. J is TRBJ2-2 and V is TRBV6-5; a weak D match, TRBD2 (6 bases). Germline CDR1 and CDR2: MNHEY and SVGAGI. The length of the CDR3 is 14 residues. V lost 5 bases and J 3 bases, leaving 10 bases between the germline ends. The CDR3 coding sequence is TGTGCCAGCAGTCGCCGGGAGCACACCGGGGAGCTGTTTTTT. Translated: CASSRREHTGELFF.

This clonotype was recorded at least ten times. This chain joins TRBV13 and TRBJ2-5, with D possibly matching TRBD1 (6 bases). CDR3 length: 13 residues. Germline assignment: CDR1 PRHDT and CDR2 FYEKMQ (reference sequence). Trimming removed 2 bases at V and 3 bases at J, with 7 bases between. CDR3 amino acids: CASSLSGEETQYF. The CDR3 nucleotides are TGTGCCAGCAGCTTATCAGGGGAAGAGACCCAGTACTTC.

This clonotype was recorded at least ten times. A much larger clone lies a single base off, so this may be a read error. V usage is TRBV20-1 and J usage is TRBJ1-2; D may be TRBD1 (5 bases). Germline CDR1 reads DFQATT; CDR2 reads SNEGSKA (reference sequence). The CDR3 covers 15 residues. Deletions cut 0 bases from V and 4 bases from J, with 15 bases between. CDR3 sequence (DNA): TGCAGTGCTAGAGATAGCACAGGAACCACCTATGGCTACACCTTC. It translates to CSARDSTGTTYGYTF.

This clonotype turned up a few times. The J gene is TRBJ1-2, the V gene TRBV6-1; TRBD1 matches at 8 bases. The CDR3 covers 15 residues. Looked up from germline, CDR1 is MNHNS and CDR2 is SASEGT. The V segment lost 8 bases and the J segment 5 bases; nucleotides outside the gene matches: 13. The chain's CDR3 is CASEPGQGAIYGYTF. Written as DNA, the CDR3 is TGTGCCAGCGAACCGGGGCAGGGGGCTATTTATGGCTACACCTTC.

CDR3 coding DNA: TGCAGTGCTGGGTCGGGGATCACAGATACGCAGTATTTT. Translating gives CSAGSGITDTQYF. The chain recombines TRBV20-1 with TRBJ2-3; possibly TRBD2 for D (5 bases). The CDR3 has 13 amino acids. The V and J ends lost 5 bases and 2 bases respectively, with 11 bases between them. Germline CDR1 DFQATT, CDR2 SNEGSKA (reference sequence).

This clonotype was seen repeatedly, ten times or more. V and J are TRBV5-8 and TRBJ2-7; D is unresolved. This CDR3 region has 14 residues. Germline CDR1 is SGHTS and CDR2 is YDEGEE. With 2 bases removed from V and 5 bases from J, the gap between germline ends came to 14 bases. The CDR3 DNA reads TGTGCCAGCAGCTTCGGGTCGGCGCAAAACGAGCAGTACTTC. Protein sequence: CASSFGSAQNEQYF.

J is TRBJ2-1 and V is TRBV12-3 or TRBV12-4; D ambiguous. This CDR3 has 13 residues. V was trimmed by 5 bases and J by 10 bases, leaving 15 bases between them. The CDR3 nucleotides read TGTGCCAGCAGTCCATACCCCTCCTACGAGCAGTTCTTC. Translated: CASSPYPSYEQFF.

This clonotype was seen repeatedly, ten times or more. The chain has TRBV7-9 and TRBJ2-5, with 8 nucleotides matching TRBD1. This CDR3 has 16 residues. Per the germline V gene, CDR1 is SEHNR and CDR2 is FQNEAQ (reference sequence). The trim removed 1 base at V and 5 bases at J, leaving 9 bases unmatched. For the CDR3, the DNA is TGTGCCAGCAGCTTAGGGTGGACAGGGATGCAGGAGACCCAGTACTTC. It is translated as CASSLGWTGMQETQYF.

The sample holds many counts of this clonotype. The V and J genes are TRBV12-3 or TRBV12-4 and TRBJ1-1; D gene uncertain. V was shortened by 6 bases and J by 4 bases, with 12 bases between the two germline ends. This CDR3 region has 13 residues. The CDR3 sequence: CASRRGRSTEAFF. CDR3 coding DNA: TGTGCCAGCAGGCGGGGTCGTAGCACTGAAGCTTTCTTT.

In this sample, this clonotype turned up many times. This chain uses TRBV20-1 with TRBJ2-3; 9 bases are a match to TRBD2. In germline, CDR1 is DFQATT, CDR2 SNEGSKA (reference sequence). Trimming at V came to 5 bases and at J to 3 bases, leaving 6 bases not matched to a gene. This CDR3 comprises 14 residues. The CDR3 protein is CSAFLAGMTDTQYF. The CDR3 nucleotides read TGCAGTGCTTTCCTAGCGGGAATGACAGATACGCAGTATTTT.